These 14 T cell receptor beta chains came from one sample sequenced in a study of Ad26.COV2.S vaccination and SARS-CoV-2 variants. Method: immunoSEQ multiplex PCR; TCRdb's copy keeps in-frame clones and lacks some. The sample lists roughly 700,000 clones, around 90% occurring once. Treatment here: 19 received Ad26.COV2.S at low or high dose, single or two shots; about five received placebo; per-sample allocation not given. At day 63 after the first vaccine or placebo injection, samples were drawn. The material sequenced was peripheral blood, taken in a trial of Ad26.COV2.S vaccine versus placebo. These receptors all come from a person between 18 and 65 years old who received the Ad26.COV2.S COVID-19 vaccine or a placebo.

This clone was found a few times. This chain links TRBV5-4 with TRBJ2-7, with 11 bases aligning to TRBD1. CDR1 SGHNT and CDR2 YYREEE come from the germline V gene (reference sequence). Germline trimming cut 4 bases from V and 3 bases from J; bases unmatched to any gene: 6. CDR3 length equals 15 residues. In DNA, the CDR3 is TGTGCCAGCAGCATCCGGGACAGGGGGTTCTACGAGCAGTACTTC. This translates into CASSIRDRGFYEQYF.

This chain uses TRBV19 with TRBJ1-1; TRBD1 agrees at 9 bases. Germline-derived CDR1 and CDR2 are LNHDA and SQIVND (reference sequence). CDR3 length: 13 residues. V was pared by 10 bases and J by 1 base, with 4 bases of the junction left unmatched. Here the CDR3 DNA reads TGTGCCACTACGACAGGGGGGAACACTGAAGCTTTCTTT. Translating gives CATTTGGNTEAFF.

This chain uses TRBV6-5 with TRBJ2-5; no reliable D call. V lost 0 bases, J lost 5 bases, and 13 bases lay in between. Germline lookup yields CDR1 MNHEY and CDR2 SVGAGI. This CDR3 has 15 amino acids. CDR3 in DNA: TGTGCCAGCAGTTACTCGAAGGGTTCTCGGGAGACCCAGTACTTC. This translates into CASSYSKGSRETQYF.

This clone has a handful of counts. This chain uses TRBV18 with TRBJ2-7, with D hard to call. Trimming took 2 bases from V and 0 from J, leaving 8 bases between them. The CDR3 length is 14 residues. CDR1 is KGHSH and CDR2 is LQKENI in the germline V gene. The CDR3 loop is CASSPEEFSYEQYF. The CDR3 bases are TGTGCCAGCTCACCAGAGGAGTTCTCCTACGAGCAGTACTTC.

CDR3 region: CASAAGYGSYNEQFF. The CDR3, as DNA: TGTGCCAGCGCTGCGGGGTACGGCTCCTACAATGAGCAGTTCTTC. The chain recombines TRBV11-2 with TRBJ2-1; possible D gene TRBD2, 6 bases. The CDR3 is 15 residues long. V lost 8 bases and J 0 bases, leaving 14 bases between the germline ends. Germline assignment: CDR1 SGHAT and CDR2 FQNNGV.

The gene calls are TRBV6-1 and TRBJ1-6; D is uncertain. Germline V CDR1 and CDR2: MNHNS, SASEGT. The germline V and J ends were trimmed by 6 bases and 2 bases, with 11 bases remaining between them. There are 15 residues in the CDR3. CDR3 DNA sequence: TGTGCCAGCAGGCCCAGGACTGCCTATAATTCACCCCTCCACTTT. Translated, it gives CASRPRTAYNSPLHF.

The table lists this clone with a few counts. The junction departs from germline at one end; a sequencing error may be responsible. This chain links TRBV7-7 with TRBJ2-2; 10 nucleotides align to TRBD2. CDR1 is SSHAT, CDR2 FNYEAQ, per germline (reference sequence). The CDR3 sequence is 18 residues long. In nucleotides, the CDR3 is TGTGCTAGCAGCCCTAGCCCCCGAAGCGGGAGGGCCCCCGGGGAGCTGTTTTTT. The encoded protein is CASSPSPRSGRAPGELFF.

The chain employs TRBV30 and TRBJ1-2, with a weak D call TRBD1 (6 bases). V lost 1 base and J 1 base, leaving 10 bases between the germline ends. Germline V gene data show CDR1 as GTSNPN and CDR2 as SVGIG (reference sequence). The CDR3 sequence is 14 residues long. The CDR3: CAWSAQGFNYGYTF. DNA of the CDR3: TGTGCCTGGAGTGCCCAGGGGTTTAACTATGGCTACACCTTC.

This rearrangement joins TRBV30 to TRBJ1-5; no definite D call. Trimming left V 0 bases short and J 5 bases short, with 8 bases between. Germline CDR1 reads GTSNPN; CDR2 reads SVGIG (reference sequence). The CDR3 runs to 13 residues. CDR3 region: CAWSVQRDQPQHF. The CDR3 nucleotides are TGTGCCTGGAGTGTACAGCGGGATCAGCCCCAGCATTTT.

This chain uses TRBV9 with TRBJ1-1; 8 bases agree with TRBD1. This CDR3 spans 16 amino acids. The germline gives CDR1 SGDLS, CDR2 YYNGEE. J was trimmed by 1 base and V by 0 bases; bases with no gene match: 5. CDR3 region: CASSVALTGANTEAFF. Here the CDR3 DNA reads TGTGCCAGCAGCGTAGCTTTGACAGGGGCGAACACTGAAGCTTTCTTT.

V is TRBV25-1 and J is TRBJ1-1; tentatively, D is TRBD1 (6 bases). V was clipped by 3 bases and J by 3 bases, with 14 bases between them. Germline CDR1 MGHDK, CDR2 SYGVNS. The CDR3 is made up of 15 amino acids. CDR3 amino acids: CASSDAGGPYTEAFF. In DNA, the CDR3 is TGTGCCAGCAGTGATGCGGGGGGGCCTTACACTGAAGCTTTCTTT.

The chain's CDR3 is CASSFDRGLETQYF. The CDR3 region has the DNA TGCGCCAGCAGCTTTGACAGGGGGCTAGAGACCCAGTACTTC. The chain recombines TRBV5-1 with TRBJ2-5; the match to TRBD1 covers 10 bases. Per germline, CDR1 SGHRS and CDR2 YFSETQ. The V gene end was trimmed by 2 bases and the J gene end by 4 bases; junction bases not matched to a gene: 2. CDR3 length: 14 amino acids.

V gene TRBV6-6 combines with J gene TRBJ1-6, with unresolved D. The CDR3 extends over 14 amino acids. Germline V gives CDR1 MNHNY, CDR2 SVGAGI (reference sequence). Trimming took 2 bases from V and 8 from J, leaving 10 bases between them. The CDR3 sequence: CASSYDYRDSPLHF. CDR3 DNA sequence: TGTGCCAGCAGTTACGACTATCGGGATTCACCCCTCCACTTT.

As DNA, the CDR3 is TGTGCCAGCAGCTTAGGAGGGTCCACTGAAGCTTTCTTT. Protein: CASSLGGSTEAFF. The chain links TRBV5-5 to TRBJ1-1; no definite D call. The CDR3 is made up of 13 amino acids. From germline, CDR1 is SGHKS and CDR2 YYEKEE (reference sequence). V gave up 2 bases and J gave up 4 bases, with 9 bases separating them.